This T cell receptor (beta chain) was obtained from a study of T-cell memory formation after mild COVID-19. With constant-segment primers, 5'RACE yielded cDNA libraries of TCR alpha and TCR beta that carried sample barcodes and UMIs. TCRdb independently ran MiXCR on the 5' RACE reads; one entry per CDR3 protein. The sample yields fewer than 500,000 distinct CDR3 sequences, approximately 25% seen once. This clonotype turned up a few times. CDR3 size: 14 residues. V was pared by 4 bases and J by 5 bases, with 14 bases between. Germline lookup yields CDR1 MGHDK and CDR2 SYGVNS. The TCR sequence derives from an adult woman who had mild COVID-19 (a few samples of this study predate the infection). Cell type and time point are not known. V and J are TRBV25-1 and TRBJ1-2; D is perhaps TRBD1 (5 bases). Sequenced sample: PBMCs or a T cell subset sorted from them (not recorded which). CDR3 sequence reads: CASSGGQVAYGYTF. CDR3 bases: TGTGCCAGCAGTGGGGGCCAGGTAGCTTATGGCTACACCTTC.